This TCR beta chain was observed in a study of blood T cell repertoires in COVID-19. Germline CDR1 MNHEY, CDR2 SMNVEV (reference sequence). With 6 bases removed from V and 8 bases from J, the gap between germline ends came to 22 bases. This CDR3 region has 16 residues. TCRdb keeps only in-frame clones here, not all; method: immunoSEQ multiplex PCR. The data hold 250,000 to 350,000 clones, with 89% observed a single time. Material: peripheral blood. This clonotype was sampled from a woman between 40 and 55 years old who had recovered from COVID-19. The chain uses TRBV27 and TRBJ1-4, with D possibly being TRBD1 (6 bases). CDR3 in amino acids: CASSQLGGAGKEKLFF. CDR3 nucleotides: TGTGCCAGCAGCCAACTGGGGGGGGCTGGGAAAGAAAAACTGTTTTTT.